A selection of T cell receptor beta chains follows, all from one sample in a study of beta chain features in type 1 diabetes. Assay used: immunoSEQ multiplex PCR; TCRdb lists only in-frame clones, some missing. The sample includes hundreds of thousands of clones, approximately 30% seen only once; the top ten take roughly 0.066%. Sequenced input: naive CD4+ T cells from blood. The receptors derive from a young man in good health. Both conserved end residues are part of each CDR3. Each record gives: CDR3 protein, V gene, J gene.

CDR3aa: CASAFSAGAYGYTF; v_gene: TRBV27; j_gene: TRBJ1-2
CDR3aa: CASSLEQRSGANVLTF; v_gene: TRBV5-1; j_gene: TRBJ2-6
CDR3aa: CSVGTGLNTEAFF; v_gene: TRBV29-1; j_gene: TRBJ1-1
CDR3aa: CASGSQPNYGYTF; v_gene: TRBV27; j_gene: TRBJ1-2
CDR3aa: CASSPHGLREGDEQFF; v_gene: TRBV7-9; j_gene: TRBJ2-1
CDR3aa: CATLGHYNEQFF; v_gene: TRBV28; j_gene: TRBJ2-1
CDR3aa: CASSLMGETQYF; v_gene: TRBV7-9; j_gene: TRBJ2-5
CDR3aa: CASSHPGLAGGETQYF; v_gene: TRBV19; j_gene: TRBJ2-5
CDR3aa: CASSSLLAGSTDTQYF; v_gene: TRBV7-8; j_gene: TRBJ2-3
CDR3aa: CAWSTHSGGNQPQHF; v_gene: TRBV30; j_gene: TRBJ1-5
CDR3aa: CASSRGSYEQYF; v_gene: TRBV2; j_gene: TRBJ2-7
CDR3aa: CAWSVLGGISGANVLTF; v_gene: TRBV30; j_gene: TRBJ2-6